The sequence of this T cell receptor (beta chain) was determined in a study of shared clonotypes between healthy human individuals. Findings and limits, study-wide: Sequencing depth was a factor that was expected to affect clonotype sharing among donors.

Notes on this clone: Its antigen is not known.

The CDR3 consists of 18 residues. Trimming removed 0 bases from V and 1 base from J, with 19 bases in between. Germline values: CDR1 SGHVS, CDR2 FQNEAQ. Sequencing was performed with immunoSEQ multiplex PCR; in TCRdb, only in-frame clones are kept and a portion is missing. The table has hundreds of thousands of clones, about 76% seen once. The sample consisted of PBMCs. The source of this sequence is a woman in her thirties or forties in good health. Some clones in this sample may be carry-over from other donors' samples. The chain is built from TRBV7-8 and TRBJ2-7, with TRBD2 as a possible D gene (6 bases). For the CDR3, the DNA is TGTGCCAGCAGCTTAGCTATGAGAGTGGCGGGAAGGTCCTACGAGCAGTACTTC. Translating it yields CASSLAMRVAGRSYEQYF.